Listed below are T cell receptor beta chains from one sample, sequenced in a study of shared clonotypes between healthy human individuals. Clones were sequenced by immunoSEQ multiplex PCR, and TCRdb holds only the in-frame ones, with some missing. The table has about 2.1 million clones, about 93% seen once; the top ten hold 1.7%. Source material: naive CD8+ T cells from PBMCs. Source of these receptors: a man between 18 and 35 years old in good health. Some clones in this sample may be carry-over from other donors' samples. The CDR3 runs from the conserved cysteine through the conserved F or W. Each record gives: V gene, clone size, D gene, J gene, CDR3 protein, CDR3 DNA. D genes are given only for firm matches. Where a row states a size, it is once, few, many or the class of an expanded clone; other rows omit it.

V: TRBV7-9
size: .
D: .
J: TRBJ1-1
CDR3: CASRQTGSATEAFF
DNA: TGTGCCAGCAGACAGACAGGTTCGGCCACTGAAGCTTTCTTT

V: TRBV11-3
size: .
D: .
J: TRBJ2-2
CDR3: CASSPDKNTGELFF
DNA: TGTGCCAGCAGCCCCGACAAGAACACCGGGGAGCTGTTTTTT

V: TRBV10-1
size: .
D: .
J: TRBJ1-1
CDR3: CASSELVELINTEAFF
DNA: TGCGCCAGCAGTGAGTTGGTTGAACTAATAAACACTGAAGCTTTCTTT

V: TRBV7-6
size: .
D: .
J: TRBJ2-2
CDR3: CASSVATGELFF
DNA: TGTGCCAGCAGCGTCGCTACCGGGGAGCTGTTTTTT

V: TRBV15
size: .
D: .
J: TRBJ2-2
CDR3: CATSRDSNTGELFF
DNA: TGTGCCACCAGCAGAGATTCTAACACCGGGGAGCTGTTTTTT

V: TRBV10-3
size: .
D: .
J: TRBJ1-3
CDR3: CAISAGGSGNTIYF
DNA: TGTGCCATCAGTGCCGGTGGTTCTGGAAACACCATATATTTT

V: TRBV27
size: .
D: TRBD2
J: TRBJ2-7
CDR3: CASSVSGTSGYEQYF
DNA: TGTGCCAGCAGTGTATCCGGGACTAGCGGTTACGAGCAGTACTTC

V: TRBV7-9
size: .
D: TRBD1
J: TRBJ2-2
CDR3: CASSQDRGYTGELFF
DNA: TGTGCCAGCAGCCAGGACAGGGGGTACACCGGGGAGCTGTTTTTT

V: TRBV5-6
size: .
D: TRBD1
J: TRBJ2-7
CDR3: CASSPGQRSYEQYF
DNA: TGTGCCAGCAGCCCGGGACAGCGCTCCTACGAGCAGTACTTC

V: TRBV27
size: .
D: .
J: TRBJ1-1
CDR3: CASSTGLNTEAFF
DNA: TGTGCCAGCAGTACAGGGCTGAACACTGAAGCTTTCTTT

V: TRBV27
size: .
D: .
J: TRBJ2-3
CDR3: CASSFNPPDTQYF
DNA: TGTGCCAGCAGTTTTAATCCCCCGGATACGCAGTATTTT

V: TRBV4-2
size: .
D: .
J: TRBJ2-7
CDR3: CASSQELVQYEQYF
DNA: TGTGCCAGCAGCCAAGAACTAGTCCAATACGAGCAGTACTTC

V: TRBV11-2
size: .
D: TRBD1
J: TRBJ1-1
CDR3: CASTFGWDRNTEAFF
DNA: TGTGCCAGCACCTTCGGGTGGGACAGGAACACTGAAGCTTTCTTT

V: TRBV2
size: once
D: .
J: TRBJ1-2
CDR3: CASSDVIGWRGEGYTF
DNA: TGTGCCAGCAGTGATGTTATAGGGTGGAGGGGTGAAGGCTACACCTTC

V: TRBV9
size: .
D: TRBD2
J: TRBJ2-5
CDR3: CASSTASGRGGTQYF
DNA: TGTGCCAGCAGCACCGCTAGCGGGAGAGGGGGGACCCAGTACTTC

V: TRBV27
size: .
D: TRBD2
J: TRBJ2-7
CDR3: CASSLKDALAGAYEQYF
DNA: TGTGCCAGCAGTTTAAAGGACGCACTAGCGGGGGCCTACGAGCAGTACTTC

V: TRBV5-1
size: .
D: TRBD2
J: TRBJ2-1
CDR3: CASSLVGAGAFNEQFF
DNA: TGCGCCAGCAGCTTGGTAGGCGCGGGAGCTTTCAATGAGCAGTTCTTC

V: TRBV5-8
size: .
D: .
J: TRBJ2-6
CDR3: CASSFHEGGQSGANVLTF
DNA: TGTGCCAGCAGCTTCCACGAGGGAGGACAGTCTGGGGCCAACGTCCTGACTTTC

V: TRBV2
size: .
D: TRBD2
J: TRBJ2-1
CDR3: CASSEGAGVNEQFF
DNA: TGTGCCAGCAGTGAAGGAGCGGGAGTCAATGAGCAGTTCTTC

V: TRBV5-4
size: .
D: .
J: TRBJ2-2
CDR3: CASSLSPENANTGELFF
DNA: TGTGCCAGCAGCCTTTCCCCCGAGAACGCGAACACCGGGGAGCTGTTTTTT

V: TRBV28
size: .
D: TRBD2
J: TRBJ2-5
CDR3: CASSLGLAGAPGSQYF
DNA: TGTGCCAGCAGTTTGGGACTAGCGGGAGCCCCTGGGTCCCAGTACTTC

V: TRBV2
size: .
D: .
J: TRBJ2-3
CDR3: CASSAPGQSYTQYF
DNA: TGTGCCAGCAGTGCCCCAGGACAGAGCTATACGCAGTATTTT

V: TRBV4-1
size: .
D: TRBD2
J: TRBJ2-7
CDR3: CASSQGPPSGRAYEQYF
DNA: TGCGCCAGCAGCCAAGGCCCCCCTAGCGGGAGGGCTTACGAGCAGTACTTC

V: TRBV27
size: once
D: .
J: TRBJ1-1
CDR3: CASSSTAGYTEAFF
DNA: TGTGCCAGCAGTTCAACCGCAGGGTACACTGAAGCTTTCTTT

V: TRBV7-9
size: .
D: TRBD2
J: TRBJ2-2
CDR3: CASSLGGEGSRTGELFF
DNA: TGTGCCAGCAGCTTGGGAGGGGAGGGTTCCAGGACCGGGGAGCTGTTTTTT

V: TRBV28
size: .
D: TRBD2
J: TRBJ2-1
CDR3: CASSLGLAAYNEQFF
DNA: TGTGCCAGCAGCTTGGGACTAGCAGCCTACAATGAGCAGTTCTTC

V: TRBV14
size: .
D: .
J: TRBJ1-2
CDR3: CASSQARGGNYGYTF
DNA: TGTGCCAGCAGCCAAGCTCGCGGAGGGAACTATGGCTACACCTTC

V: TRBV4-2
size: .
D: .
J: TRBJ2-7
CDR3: CASSFEGGGTYEQYF
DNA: TGTGCCAGCAGCTTCGAAGGGGGAGGGACCTACGAGCAGTACTTC

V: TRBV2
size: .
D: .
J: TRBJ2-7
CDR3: CASSASTGAYEQYF
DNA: TGTGCCAGCAGCGCCTCAACGGGAGCCTACGAGCAGTACTTC

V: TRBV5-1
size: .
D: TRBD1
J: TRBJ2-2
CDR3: CASSSDRGSTGELFF
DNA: TGCGCCAGCAGCTCTGACAGGGGCAGCACCGGGGAGCTGTTTTTT

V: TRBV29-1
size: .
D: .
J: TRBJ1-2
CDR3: CSVESYGYTF
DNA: TGCAGCGTTGAATCGTATGGCTACACCTTC

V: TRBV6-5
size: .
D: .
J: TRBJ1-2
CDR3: CASSYFGGNYGYTF
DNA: TGTGCCAGCAGTTACTTTGGCGGGAACTATGGCTACACCTTC

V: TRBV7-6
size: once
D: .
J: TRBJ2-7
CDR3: CASSRTRASYEQYF
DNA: TGTGCCAGCAGCCGAACCCGGGCCTCCTACGAGCAGTACTTC

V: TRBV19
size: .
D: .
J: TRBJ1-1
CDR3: CASSNIWATADTEAFF
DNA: TGTGCCAGTAGTAATATCTGGGCGACAGCCGACACTGAAGCTTTCTTT

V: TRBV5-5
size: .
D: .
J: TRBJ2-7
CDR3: CASSLEGQGLNEQYF
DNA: TGTGCCAGCAGTTTGGAGGGCCAGGGGTTAAACGAGCAGTACTTC

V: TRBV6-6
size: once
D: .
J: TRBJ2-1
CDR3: CASSYMGQHNEQFF
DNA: TGTGCCAGCAGTTACATGGGCCAGCACAATGAGCAGTTCTTC

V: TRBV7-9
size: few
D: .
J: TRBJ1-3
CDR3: CASSPGRDRNTIYF
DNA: TGTGCCAGCAGCCCGGGCAGGGATAGAAACACCATATATTTT

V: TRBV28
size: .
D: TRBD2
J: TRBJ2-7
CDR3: CASSYWTSGRSNEQYF
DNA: TGTGCCAGCAGCTATTGGACTAGCGGGAGATCTAACGAGCAGTACTTC

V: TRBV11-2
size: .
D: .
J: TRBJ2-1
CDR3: CASSLSLVGSLWNEQFF
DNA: TGTGCCAGCAGTTTGAGTCTTGTTGGGAGTTTGTGGAATGAGCAGTTCTTC

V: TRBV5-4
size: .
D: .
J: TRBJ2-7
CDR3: CASSWGSYEQYF
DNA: TGTGCCAGCAGCTGGGGCTCCTACGAGCAGTACTTC

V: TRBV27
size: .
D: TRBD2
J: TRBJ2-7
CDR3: CASSLLTPSGTYEQYF
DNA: TGTGCCAGCAGTTTATTAACCCCTAGCGGTACCTACGAGCAGTACTTC

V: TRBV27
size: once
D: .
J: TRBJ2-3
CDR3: CASSWSTRSDTQYF
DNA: TGTGCCAGCAGTTGGTCGACTAGGAGCGATACGCAGTATTTT

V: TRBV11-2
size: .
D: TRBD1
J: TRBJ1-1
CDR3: CASSEDRGLFWEAFF
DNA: TGTGCCAGCAGCGAGGACAGGGGGCTATTCTGGGAAGCTTTCTTT

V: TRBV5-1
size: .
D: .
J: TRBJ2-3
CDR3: CASSLGSRALADTQYF
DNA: TGCGCCAGCAGCTTGGGAAGCAGGGCCCTGGCAGATACGCAGTATTTT

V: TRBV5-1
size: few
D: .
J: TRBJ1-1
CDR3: CASMLTVNTEAFF
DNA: TGCGCCAGTATGTTAACCGTGAACACTGAAGCTTTCTTT

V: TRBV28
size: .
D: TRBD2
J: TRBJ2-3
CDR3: CASTRAGEVTDTQYF
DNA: TGTGCCAGCACCAGAGCGGGAGAGGTAACAGATACGCAGTATTTT

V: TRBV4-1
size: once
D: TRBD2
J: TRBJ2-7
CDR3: CASSQGTSGTTYEQYF
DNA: TGCGCCAGCAGCCAAGGGACTAGCGGGACCACCTACGAGCAGTACTTC

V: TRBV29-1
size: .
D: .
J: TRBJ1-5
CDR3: CSASTGWNQPQHF
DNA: TGCAGCGCCTCTACAGGGTGGAATCAGCCCCAGCATTTT

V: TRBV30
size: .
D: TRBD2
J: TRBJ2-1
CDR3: CAGIAGEPREYNEQFF
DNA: TGTGCCGGAATAGCGGGAGAGCCACGGGAGTACAATGAGCAGTTCTTC

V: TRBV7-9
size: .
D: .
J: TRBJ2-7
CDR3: CASSWGHEQYF
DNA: TGTGCCAGCAGCTGGGGCCACGAGCAGTACTTC

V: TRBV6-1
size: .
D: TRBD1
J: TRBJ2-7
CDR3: CASSLRTGNYEQYF
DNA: TGTGCCAGCAGTCTGCGGACAGGGAACTACGAGCAGTACTTC